This passage covers 25 T cell receptor beta chains from one sample sequenced in a study of metastatic and nonmetastatic thyroid tumors (dated by TCRdb to the early 2020s). Libraries were built with PCR. Sequencing was performed on an Illumina HiSeq 4000. TCRdb's own reprocessing of the public reads used fastp at Q25 and MiXCR and kept productive beta chains. The sample table holds roughly 25,000 clones, of which 13% were seen once. Roughly 5% of the sample rests with the top ten. None of the patients had been given any treatment before thyroid surgery. The sample taken for sequencing was blood. These receptors all come from a female donor with papillary thyroid cancer or a benign thyroid nodule (not recorded which). Some clones in this sample may be carry-over from other donors' samples.

Many counts were recorded for this clone. The gene calls are TRBV19 and TRBJ2-5, with 9 bases identical to TRBD2. The CDR3 loop spans 12 amino acids. Trimming at V came to 6 bases and at J to 4 bases, leaving 0 bases not matched to a gene. CDR1 is LNHDA, CDR2 SQIVND, per germline (reference sequence). In nucleotides, the CDR3 is TGTGCCAGTAGAGCGGGAGGAGAGACCCAGTACTTC. Residues: CASRAGGETQYF.

This clone was seen at least ten times. The chain uses TRBV20-1 and TRBJ2-5, with D perhaps matching TRBD1 (6 bases). V was clipped by 5 bases and J by 4 bases, with 11 bases between them. The CDR3 runs 12 residues. Germline lookup yields CDR1 DFQATT and CDR2 SNEGSKA (reference sequence). CDR3 in DNA: TGCAGTGCTCCACAAGGGGGAGAGACCCAGTACTTC. Translation: CSAPQGGETQYF.

Ten or more counts support this clone. This sample includes further DNA sequences coding for the same CDR3. The V gene is TRBV5-4, the J gene TRBJ1-2, with 7 bases that match TRBD1. The CDR3 consists of 13 residues. The V gene end was trimmed by 4 bases and the J gene end by 4 bases; junction bases not matched to a gene: 4. Looked up from germline, CDR1 is SGHNT and CDR2 is YYREEE (reference sequence). The CDR3, as DNA: TGTGCCAGCAGCGCCGGGACAGCCTATGGCTACACCTTC. Amino acids: CASSAGTAYGYTF.

This clone was seen ten or more times. This sequence joins TRBV19 and TRBJ2-1, with D perhaps matching TRBD1 (5 bases). V shed 1 base and J shed 4 bases, with 5 bases lying between them. The CDR3 is 13 amino acids. Germline CDR1 reads LNHDA; CDR2 reads SQIVND (reference sequence). CDR3 loop: CASSIGQYNEQFF. The CDR3 region has the DNA TGTGCCAGTAGTATAGGACAGTACAATGAGCAGTTCTTC.

This clone was observed at least ten times. The chain has TRBV24-1 and TRBJ2-7, with D perhaps matching TRBD2 (5 bases). This CDR3 has 14 amino acids. Trimming stripped 9 bases from V and 1 base from J, with 15 bases between. Germline V gene sequence: CDR1 KGHDR, CDR2 SFDVKD. As DNA, the CDR3 is TGTGCCACCTCGACCCGGACTGATTCCTACGAGCAGTACTTC. Translating gives CATSTRTDSYEQYF.

Many counts were recorded for this clone. The chain recombines TRBV11-2 with TRBJ2-3; TRBD1 might be the D (5 bases). The CDR3 length is 15 residues. In germline, CDR1 is SGHAT, CDR2 FQNNGV. The V gene lost 5 bases and the J gene lost 0 bases, with 12 bases spanning the gap. This CDR3 is CASSLQAPSTDTQYF. In nucleotides, the CDR3 is TGTGCCAGCAGCCTACAGGCCCCTAGCACAGATACGCAGTATTTT.

This clone was detected ten times or more. This chain connects TRBV28 to TRBJ1-1; no clear D. V lost 3 bases and J 4 bases, leaving 15 bases between the germline ends. Germline CDR1 MDHEN, CDR2 SYDVKM. This CDR3 comprises 15 residues. The CDR3 loop is CASSLETSWLTEAFF. CDR3 nucleotide sequence: TGTGCCAGCAGTTTGGAGACGTCGTGGCTCACTGAAGCTTTCTTT.

V and J are TRBV18 and TRBJ1-1; a weak D match, TRBD1 (5 bases). V dropped 1 base and J dropped 5 bases, with 14 bases sitting between them. The CDR3 consists of 15 residues. Germline V gives CDR1 KGHSH, CDR2 LQKENI. The CDR3 DNA follows: TGTGCCAGCTCACCACAGGTAGGGGAGAAGACTGAAGCTTTCTTT. It is translated as CASSPQVGEKTEAFF.

This clone was seen many times. This chain connects TRBV6-5 to TRBJ2-3; D ambiguous. Trimming stripped 0 bases from V and 0 bases from J, with 10 bases between. In germline, CDR1 is MNHEY, CDR2 SVGAGI. CDR3 length: 16 residues. CDR3 sequence reads: CASSYSQTSSTDTQYF. Here the CDR3 DNA reads TGTGCCAGCAGTTACTCTCAGACCTCTAGCACAGATACGCAGTATTTT.

This clone was detected many times. The genes are TRBV2 and TRBJ1-1; a possible D gene is TRBD1 (5 bases). V dropped 6 bases and J dropped 5 bases, with 13 bases sitting between them. CDR3 size: 13 residues. CDR1 is SNHLY and CDR2 is FYNNEI in the germline V gene. The CDR3 protein is CASSAGFGTEAFF. CDR3 nucleotide sequence: TGTGCCAGCAGCGCAGGGTTTGGGACTGAAGCTTTCTTT.

This clone rates as medium-sized. The chain links TRBV19 to TRBJ2-2; D possibly corresponds to TRBD2 (6 bases). V dropped 4 bases and J dropped 7 bases, with 25 bases sitting between them. This CDR3 region has 18 residues. The germline V gene encodes CDR1 LNHDA and CDR2 SQIVND (reference sequence). The CDR3, as DNA: TGTGCCAGTAGTACCTCATACCGGGAGAGGGGCCAGGTCGGGGAGCTGTTTTTT. Amino acid sequence: CASSTSYRERGQVGELFF.

This clone was picked up many times. The J gene is TRBJ1-2, the V gene TRBV10-3; D is ambiguous. This CDR3 contains 12 residues. Per germline, CDR1 ENHRY and CDR2 SYGVKD. V lost 4 bases and J lost 7, with 10 bases in between. This CDR3 reads CAISGPSSGYTF. The CDR3 DNA is TGTGCCATCAGTGGGCCCTCGTCTGGCTACACCTTC.

This clone was observed at least ten times. V is TRBV12-3 or TRBV12-4 and J is TRBJ2-7; TRBD2 matches 8 bases. J gave up 8 bases and V 3 bases, and 9 bases lay outside the gene matches. This CDR3 is built from 14 residues. CDR3 loop: CASSLTGGGLKQYF. The CDR3 DNA follows: TGTGCCAGCAGTTTGACGGGAGGGGGTCTCAAGCAGTACTTC.

This clone was seen at least ten times. The DNA for the CDR3 is TGTGCCAGCTCACGGACAGGGGTTAACACTGAAGCTTTCTTT. Translated, it gives CASSRTGVNTEAFF. The rearrangement uses TRBV18 and TRBJ1-1, with 9 positions matching TRBD1. CDR3 length: 14 amino acids. Unmatched junction bases numbered 2, after V lost 4 bases and J lost 2 bases. Germline V gene lookup returns CDR1 KGHSH and CDR2 LQKENI.

At least ten counts were recorded for this clone. The chain links TRBV30 to TRBJ1-5; D uncertain. With 3 bases removed from V and 1 base from J, the gap between germline ends came to 10 bases. The CDR3 consists of 14 residues. CDR1 is GTSNPN and CDR2 is SVGIG in the germline V gene (reference sequence). The CDR3 DNA sequence: TGTGCCTGGAGCGGAGGAGTAAGCAATCAGCCCCAGCATTTT. It codes for CAWSGGVSNQPQHF.

This clone was recorded at least ten times. Because it lacks the conserved phenylalanine or tryptophan at the end, this CDR3 is likely a read error. The DNA is omitted, as the CDR3 cannot be located on it reliably, and the CDR3 follows TCRdb's listing. This sequence joins TRBV7-9 and TRBJ1-6; the table's D call, TRBD1, was not checked against the DNA. The CDR3 length equals 10 residues, ends included. In germline, CDR1 is SEHNR, CDR2 FQNEAQ (reference sequence). CDR3 sequence reads: CASSFGTSSG.

About this clone itself: The junction departs from the called germline gene at one end, perhaps through a read error. The CDR3 region is CTSRSGTGGPTEDFF. CDR3 in DNA: TGTACCAGCAGATCCGGGACAGGGGGTCCCACTGAAGATTTCTTT. V is TRBV6-1 and J is TRBJ1-1; TRBD1 aligns across 11 bases. The CDR3 totals 15 residues. The germline V gene has CDR1 MNHNS and CDR2 SASEGT.

The chain links TRBV7-8 to TRBJ2-2; 8 nucleotides match TRBD2. With 5 bases clipped from V and 4 bases from J, the junction kept 9 bases outside the gene matches. The CDR3 runs 16 residues. Germline V gives CDR1 SGHVS, CDR2 FQNEAQ. The CDR3 loop is CASSLTGTRSTGELFF. For the CDR3, the DNA is TGTGCCAGCAGCCTCACCGGGACTAGAAGCACCGGGGAGCTGTTTTTT.

This clone showed up many times. The chain's CDR3 is CASSLEPPGTSQETQYF. For the CDR3, the DNA is TGTGCCAGCAGCTTAGAGCCTCCCGGGACTAGCCAAGAGACCCAGTACTTC. The chain links TRBV11-1 to TRBJ2-5; 8 nucleotides align to TRBD2. The CDR3 length is 17 residues. Trimming removed 1 base from V and 1 base from J; junction bases left unmatched: 8. Germline CDR1 and CDR2: SGHAT and FQDESV (reference sequence).

On this clone: One end of the junction fails to match germline, which may point to a read error. The chain has TRBV5-6 and TRBJ2-7; 9 nucleotides line up with TRBD2. The CDR3 is made up of 15 amino acids. CDR1 and CDR2 (germline): SGHDT, YYEEEE. The CDR3 region is CPSSLAGGRAYENYF. CDR3 bases: TGTCCCAGCAGCTTGGCGGGCGGGAGGGCCTACGAGAACTACTTC.

This clone was recorded many times. This chain links TRBV6-1 with TRBJ2-1, with TRBD1 matching 7 bases. CDR1 MNHNS and CDR2 SASEGT come from the germline V gene. The J segment lost 6 bases and the V segment lost 6 bases, leaving 8 bases of the junction unmatched. This CDR3 is built from 14 residues. CDR3 sequence: CASRDLDRVNEQFF. The CDR3 bases are TGTGCCAGCAGGGACCTCGACAGGGTCAATGAGCAGTTCTTC.

This clone was detected many times. This chain uses TRBV11-1 with TRBJ2-7; 16 nucleotides agree with TRBD2. The CDR3 consists of 18 residues. CDR1 and CDR2 (germline): SGHAT, FQDESV (reference sequence). Trimming removed 3 bases from V and 2 bases from J; junction bases left unmatched: 7. The CDR3 sequence: CASSFAGLAGGGPYEQYF. The CDR3 DNA is TGTGCCAGCAGCTTCGCGGGACTAGCGGGAGGGGGCCCCTACGAGCAGTACTTC.

There are many counts of this clone. V is TRBV28 and J is TRBJ1-4; 8 bases are a match to TRBD1. V was clipped by 6 bases and J by 7 bases; unmatched bases: 7. Germline V CDR1 and CDR2: MDHEN, SYDVKM. The CDR3 is 14 amino acids. The CDR3 DNA sequence: TGTGCCAGCAGCCCACAGGGGGTTCGTGAAAAACTGTTTTTT. Protein product: CASSPQGVREKLFF. Full variable domain (missing parts from reference TRBV28 and TRBJ1-4): DVKVTQSSRYLVKRTGEKVFLECVQDMDHENMFWYRQDPGLGLRLIYFSYDVKMKEKGDIPEGYSVSREKKERFSLILESASTNQTSMYLCASSPQGVREKLFFGSGTQLSVL.

This clone was seen repeatedly, ten times or more. V gene TRBV24-1 combines with J gene TRBJ2-3; TRBD2 agrees at 12 bases. With V trimmed by 4 bases and J by 1 base, 2 bases remained unmatched. From germline, CDR1 is KGHDR and CDR2 SFDVKD. This CDR3 spans 16 amino acids. The CDR3 loop is CATSDLAGGGTDTQYF. In nucleotides, the CDR3 is TGTGCCACCAGTGACCTAGCGGGAGGGGGCACAGATACGCAGTATTTT.

This clone was recorded many times. V gene TRBV7-2 combines with J gene TRBJ2-7, with 8 bases identical to TRBD2. The V gene's germline CDR1 is SGHTA and CDR2 FQGNSA. V shed 1 base, J shed 6 bases, and the junction held 8 bases outside the gene matches. CDR3 length equals 15 residues. Here the CDR3 DNA reads TGTGCCAGCAGCTTAGAGGGACTAGGAGAGGGCGAGCAGTACTTC. It yields the protein CASSLEGLGEGEQYF.